One and the same sample provided the 5 T cell receptor beta chains below, sequenced in a study of shared clonotypes between healthy human individuals. Terminally differentiated effector memory CD45RA+ cells were left out of the naive CD8 fraction, which was CD45RO-negative and positively selected for CCR7. The method was immunoSEQ multiplex PCR; TCRdb's version includes in-frame clones alone and lacks a portion of them. The sample records approximately 2,000,000 clones, over 85% being singletons. What was sequenced was naive CD8+ T cells from PBMCs. The receptors shown here come from a man aged 18 to 30 in good health. Some clones in this sample may be carry-over from other donors' samples.

The chain links TRBV30 to TRBJ2-3; D might be TRBD2 (6 bases). Germline values: CDR1 GTSNPN, CDR2 SVGIG (reference sequence). The CDR3 consists of 14 residues. The V end was cut by 1 base, the J end by 2 bases, with 10 bases between. CDR3 in DNA: TGTGCCTGGAGTGCCAGCGGGCTCACAGATACGCAGTATTTT. Translating gives CAWSASGLTDTQYF.

Comments on this clone: This specimen includes other DNA sequences encoding the same CDR3. The gene calls are TRBV7-2 and TRBJ2-1; 7 bases match TRBD1. Germline V gene lookup returns CDR1 SGHTA and CDR2 FQGNSA. The CDR3 length is 14 residues. V shed 1 base, J shed 4 bases, and the junction held 1 base outside the gene matches. The CDR3 loop reads CASSLEGAYNEQFF. In DNA, the CDR3 is TGTGCCAGCAGCTTAGAGGGGGCGTACAATGAGCAGTTCTTC. Using reference TRBV7-2 and TRBJ2-1 for the parts outside the CDR3, the full variable domain is GAGVSQSPSNKVTEKGKDVELRCDPISGHTALYWYRQSLGQGLEFLIYFQGNSAPDKSGLPSDRFSAERTGGSVSTLTIQRTQQEDSAVYLCASSLEGAYNEQFFGPGTRLTVL.

V gene TRBV9 combines with J gene TRBJ2-1, with a tentative D call TRBD2 (6 bases). Per germline, CDR1 SGDLS and CDR2 YYNGEE. The CDR3 totals 16 residues. V dropped 0 bases and J dropped 0 bases, with 10 bases sitting between them. The CDR3 region has the DNA TGTGCCAGCAGCGTAGTGGGCGGGGTCTCCTACAATGAGCAGTTCTTC. This gives the protein CASSVVGGVSYNEQFF.

The V call is TRBV7-9, the J call TRBJ2-1, with a possible D match to TRBD1 (6 bases). The CDR3 extends over 16 amino acids. V was clipped by 3 bases and J by 5 bases, with 17 bases between them. Germline V gene sequence: CDR1 SEHNR, CDR2 FQNEAQ (reference sequence). The CDR3 DNA reads as TGTGCCAGCAGCTTCTCTCGCACAGGGCAGAACAATGAGCAGTTCTTC. It yields the protein CASSFSRTGQNNEQFF.

V and J are TRBV2 and TRBJ2-7; 10 bases map to TRBD1. This CDR3 has 18 amino acids. Unmatched junction bases numbered 22, after V lost 4 bases and J lost 10 bases. Germline assignment: CDR1 SNHLY and CDR2 FYNNEI. The CDR3 nucleotides are TGTGCCAGCAGTGTAGGGACAGGGGCCATTACCCCCTACGAGCAACAGTACTTC. This gives the protein CASSVGTGAITPYEQQYF.